The T cell receptor (beta chain) under discussion was sequenced for a study of blood T cells in healthy people across ages. As for the study in general: About one barcoded beta molecule per two T cells was captured by template switching. Study-level findings and limits: Unsorted PBMCs blocked a conclusive comparison of naive and antigen-experienced cells.

With regard to this clonotype: The target antigen is unknown.

For the second PCR, which ran for about 7 to 11 cycles, a sample-barcoded 5' primer and a J-beta primer mix were used. A 12-random-nucleotide template-switch adaptor tagged each cDNA molecule. TCRdb re-called the 5' RACE reads through MiXCR, storing one row per CDR3 protein. The profile covers approximately 1,000,000 distinct CDR3 sequences, with less than 50% appearing a single time and approximately 17% taken by the ten largest. CDR3 length equals 15 residues. The TCR sequence derives from a woman aged 55-70 years in good health. The V gene is TRBV12-3 or TRBV12-4, the J gene TRBJ2-4; 9 positions agree with TRBD1. The better agreement between TRBJ2-7 and the DNA end casts doubt on the J call. The sequencing input was blood. CDR3 sequence (DNA): TGTGCCAGCAGTCGGACAGGGGCTCACTCCTACGAGCAGTACTTC. Its protein product is CASSRTGAHSYEQYF.